This TCR beta chain was captured in a study of control samples from healthy donors and cancer patients. Sequenced by immunoSEQ multiplex PCR; TCRdb stores in-frame clones only, minus some. This table holds tens of thousands of clones, around 90% found once. The CDR3 consists of 14 residues. The V and J ends lost 1 base and 1 base respectively, with 5 bases between them. Germline CDR1 is LNHDA and CDR2 is SQIVND (reference sequence). Input material: PBMCs. The sequence derives from a woman aged 60 to 75 with head and neck cancer. This chain connects TRBV19 to TRBJ1-5; D ambiguous. The CDR3 DNA reads TGTGCCAGTAGTATAGGCACGAGCAATCAGCCCCAGCATTTT. Translating gives CASSIGTSNQPQHF.